Listed below are T cell receptor beta chains from one sample, sequenced in a study of blood T cell repertoires in COVID-19. Data came from immunoSEQ multiplex PCR; TCRdb stores just in-frame clones and leaves some out. The data show 85,000 to 110,000 clones, with 75% to 90% seen just once and 12% held by the top ten. The source material was peripheral blood. Receptor source: a human donor in a cohort sampled during active COVID-19. Each CDR3 is given with its conserved first and last residue.

CDR3	J	V
CASSQEAATNEKLFF	TRBJ1-4	TRBV4-2
CASSSSTGGRSNQPQHF	TRBJ1-5	TRBV7-9
CASSGLAGMGDTQYF	TRBJ2-3	TRBV3-1/TRBV3-2
CASSPGTANTEAFF	TRBJ1-1	TRBV18
CSPQGYETQYF	TRBJ2-5	TRBV20-1
CASSTKRRGRSGTEAFF	TRBJ1-1	TRBV5-4
CASSVGHRGDEKLFF	TRBJ1-4	TRBV9
CASSGAGTGVKGYTF	TRBJ1-2	TRBV5-4
CASSWDRGLAGNTIYF	TRBJ1-3	TRBV5-1
CASSADRGLFHGYTF	TRBJ1-2	TRBV5-6